This TCR beta chain appears in the sequencing data of a study of shared clonotypes between healthy human individuals. Study results and limitations: Incomplete sequencing of sorted subsets was indicated by rarefaction despite large depth. What limited the represented genetic and exposure-history diversity was the small number of donors. Clonotype sharing levels among donors were expected to vary with sequencing depth. Sampling was confined to blood; repertoires within tissues likely differ.

Here immunoSEQ multiplex PCR was the method, and the copy in TCRdb shows in-frame clones only, minus some. The sample carries roughly 100,000 clones, approximately 65% recorded once. V was trimmed by 5 bases and J by 2 bases, leaving 10 bases between them. CDR1 is SNHLY and CDR2 is FYNNEI in the germline V gene. The CDR3 is 13 residues long. With regard to this clone: The antigen is not known.

The source is a woman aged 30 to 39 in good health. The V gene is TRBV2, the J gene TRBJ2-7, with D uncertain. Sequences were obtained from memory CD8+ T cells sorted from blood. Specified subset: CD45RO+ cells pooled with CCR7-negative TemRA cells. CDR3 sequence (DNA): TGTGCCAGCAGTACCCCGATCCCCTACGAGCAGTACTTC. Translated: CASSTPIPYEQYF.